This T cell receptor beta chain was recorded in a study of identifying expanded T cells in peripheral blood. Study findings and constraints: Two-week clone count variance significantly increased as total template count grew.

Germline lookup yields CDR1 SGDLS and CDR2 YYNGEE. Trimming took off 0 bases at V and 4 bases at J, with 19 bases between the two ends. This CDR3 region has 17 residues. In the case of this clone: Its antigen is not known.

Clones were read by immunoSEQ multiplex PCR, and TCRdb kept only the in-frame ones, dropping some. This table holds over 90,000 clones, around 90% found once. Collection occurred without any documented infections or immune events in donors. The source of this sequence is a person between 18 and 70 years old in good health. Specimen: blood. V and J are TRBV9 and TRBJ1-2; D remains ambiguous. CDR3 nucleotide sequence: TGTGCCAGCAGCGTAGTCCCGGCCAGCGCTTCGGGCTATGGCTACACCTTC. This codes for CASSVVPASASGYGYTF.